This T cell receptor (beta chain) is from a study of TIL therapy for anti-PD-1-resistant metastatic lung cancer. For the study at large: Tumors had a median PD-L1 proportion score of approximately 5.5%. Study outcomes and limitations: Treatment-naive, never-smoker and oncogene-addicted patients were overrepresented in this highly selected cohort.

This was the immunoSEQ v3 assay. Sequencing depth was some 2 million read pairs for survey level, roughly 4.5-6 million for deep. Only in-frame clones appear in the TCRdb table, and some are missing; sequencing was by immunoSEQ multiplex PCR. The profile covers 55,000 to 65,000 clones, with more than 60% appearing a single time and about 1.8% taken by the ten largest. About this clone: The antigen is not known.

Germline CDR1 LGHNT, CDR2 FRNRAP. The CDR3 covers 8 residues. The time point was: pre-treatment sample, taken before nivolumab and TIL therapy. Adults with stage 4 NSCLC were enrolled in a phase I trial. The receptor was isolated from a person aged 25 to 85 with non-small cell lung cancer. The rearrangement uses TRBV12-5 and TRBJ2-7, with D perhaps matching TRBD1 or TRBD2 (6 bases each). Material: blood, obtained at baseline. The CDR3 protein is CGRGEQYF. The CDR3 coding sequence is TGTGGGAGGGGGGAGCAGTACTTC.